The 28 T cell receptor beta chains below come from one sample, sequenced in a study of technical replicates of blood from a few donors. Profiling relied on immunoSEQ multiplex PCR, and the TCRdb table lists in-frame clones only, not all of them. Among 59,000 or so clones listed, over 85% were seen once. The sample comprised PBMCs. Every receptor here comes from a human donor in good health. Some clones in this sample may be carry-over from other donors' samples.

The rearrangement joins TRBV18 to TRBJ1-5, with 9 bases matching TRBD1. Losses at the gene ends were 2 bases for V and 6 bases for J; bases not matched to a gene: 2. The CDR3 spans 14 residues. Germline V lookup: CDR1 KGHSH, CDR2 LQKENI. DNA of the CDR3: TGTGCCAGCTCACCAGGACAGGGGTTTCAGCCCCAGCATTTT. Translating gives CASSPGQGFQPQHF. The full variable domain, completed using reference TRBV18 and TRBJ1-5, is NAGVMQNPRHLVRRRGQEARLRCSPMKGHSHVYWYRQLPEEGLKFMVYLQKENIIDESGMPKERFSAEFPKEGPSILRIQQVVRGDSAAYFCASSPGQGFQPQHFGDGTRLSIL.

The chain is built from TRBV9 and TRBJ2-1, with 9 bases aligning to TRBD1. Germline CDR1 SGDLS, CDR2 YYNGEE. V was pared by 8 bases and J by 2 bases, with 5 bases of the junction left unmatched. The CDR3 length is 14 residues. The CDR3 protein is CASSGTGPYNEQFF. CDR3 nucleotides: TGTGCCAGTTCCGGGACAGGGCCCTACAATGAGCAGTTCTTC.

This clone was seen only a few times. The chain employs TRBV7-9 and TRBJ1-2; perhaps TRBD1 as D (6 bases). This CDR3 has 13 amino acids. The germline V gene has CDR1 SEHNR and CDR2 FQNEAQ (reference sequence). V lost 6 bases, J lost 4 bases, and 12 bases lay in between. CDR3 amino acids: CASRSGQLYGYTF. CDR3 bases: TGTGCCAGCAGATCCGGACAGCTCTATGGCTACACCTTC.

This sequence joins TRBV5-4 and TRBJ2-7; D remains ambiguous. Trimming took off 2 bases at V and 3 bases at J, with 6 bases between the two ends. Germline V gene data show CDR1 as SGHNT and CDR2 as YYREEE (reference sequence). This CDR3 is built from 12 residues. This CDR3 is CASSFQDYEQYF. CDR3 sequence (DNA): TGTGCCAGCAGCTTCCAGGACTACGAGCAGTACTTC.

The CDR3 loop is CASSPGGAYEQYF. The CDR3, as DNA: TGTGCCAGCAGCCCTGGAGGAGCCTACGAGCAGTACTTC. This rearrangement joins TRBV7-2 to TRBJ2-7; D perhaps matches TRBD2 (5 bases). V lost 5 bases and J 2 bases, leaving 10 bases between the germline ends. From germline, CDR1 is SGHTA and CDR2 FQGNSA. CDR3 length: 13 residues.

V and J are TRBV29-1 and TRBJ2-7, with D perhaps matching TRBD1 (6 bases). The CDR3 spans 13 residues. V was clipped by 6 bases and J by 1 base, with 13 bases between them. CDR1 is SQVTM and CDR2 is ANQGSEA in the germline V gene. The CDR3 reads CSVVTGQSYEQYF. The CDR3 DNA is TGCAGCGTCGTGACAGGCCAATCCTACGAGCAGTACTTC.

The chain carries TRBV7-9 and TRBJ2-5; 7 bases match TRBD2. V was clipped by 6 bases and J by 6 bases; unmatched bases: 10. The germline V gene has CDR1 SEHNR and CDR2 FQNEAQ (reference sequence). The CDR3 has 14 residues. The CDR3 DNA reads as TGTGCCAGCAGGGAAGGCGGGGGACGCCAGACCCAGTACTTC. Translation: CASREGGGRQTQYF.

The chain links TRBV18 to TRBJ1-1; tentatively, D is TRBD1 (6 bases). This CDR3 contains 14 residues. Trimming removed 3 bases at V and 1 base at J, with 9 bases between. In germline, CDR1 is KGHSH, CDR2 LQKENI. In DNA form, the CDR3 reads TGTGCCAGCTCACCGGGCAGGGGGAACACTGAAGCTTTCTTT. It specifies CASSPGRGNTEAFF.

The J gene is TRBJ2-1, the V gene TRBV4-3, with 10 bases aligning to TRBD2. J was trimmed by 4 bases and V by 0 bases; bases with no gene match: 6. The CDR3 totals 17 residues. The V gene's germline CDR1 is LGHNA and CDR2 YSLEER. CDR3 DNA sequence: TGCGCCAGCAGCCAAGATTTAGCGGGAGGACCATACAATGAGCAGTTCTTC. It translates to CASSQDLAGGPYNEQFF.

V and J are TRBV18 and TRBJ1-2; possible D gene TRBD1, 5 bases. V was shortened by 0 bases and J by 7 bases, with 15 bases between the two germline ends. The CDR3 totals 15 residues. In germline, CDR1 is KGHSH, CDR2 LQKENI. This CDR3 is CASSPPGGTGIGYTF. The CDR3 DNA reads as TGTGCCAGCTCACCACCGGGGGGAACGGGAATTGGCTACACCTTC.

The chain uses TRBV5-1 and TRBJ1-2, with D perhaps TRBD1 (6 bases). V gave up 0 bases and J gave up 8 bases, with 11 bases separating them. Germline V lookup: CDR1 SGHRS, CDR2 YFSETQ. The CDR3 sequence is 13 residues long. CDR3 residues: CASSLDRVGGYTF. As DNA, the CDR3 is TGCGCCAGCAGCTTGGACAGGGTGGGAGGCTACACCTTC.

The chain uses TRBV25-1 and TRBJ1-5, with D possibly being TRBD1 (6 bases). Germline-derived CDR1 and CDR2 are MGHDK and SYGVNS. The CDR3 is 14 amino acids. Trimming shortened V by 4 bases and J by 0 bases, and 7 bases separated the two germline ends. CDR3 in amino acids: CASSGGGSNQPQHF. The CDR3 nucleotides read TGTGCCAGCAGTGGAGGGGGTAGCAATCAGCCCCAGCATTTT.

The V gene is TRBV5-1, the J gene TRBJ2-5; the D gene is possibly TRBD2 (6 bases). Looked up from germline, CDR1 is SGHRS and CDR2 is YFSETQ. The CDR3 runs 17 residues. The V end lost 0 bases, the J end lost 5 bases, and 20 bases lay between the germline ends. The CDR3 bases are TGCGCCAGCAGCTTGGCCTTGTCTAGACGGGAGCGGGAGACCCAGTACTTC. As protein: CASSLALSRRERETQYF. Full variable domain (missing parts from reference TRBV5-1 and TRBJ2-5): KAGVTQTPRYLIKTRGQQVTLSCSPISGHRSVSWYQQTPGQGLQFLFEYFSETQRNKGNFPGRFSGRQFSNSRSEMNVSTLELGDSALYLCASSLALSRRERETQYFGPGTRLLVL.

This chain connects TRBV5-6 to TRBJ1-4; D is ambiguous. CDR1 and CDR2 from the germline V gene are SGHDT and YYEEEE. Trimming removed 6 bases from V and 3 bases from J, with 15 bases in between. This CDR3 comprises 15 residues. DNA for the CDR3: TGTGCCAGCATACTTTCGGGGAGTCCTAATGAAAAACTGTTTTTT. Protein sequence: CASILSGSPNEKLFF.

This chain joins TRBV13 and TRBJ2-3; tentatively, D is TRBD1 (5 bases). Germline CDR1 and CDR2: PRHDT and FYEKMQ (reference sequence). The CDR3 runs 16 residues. Trimming left V 2 bases short and J 1 base short, with 13 bases between. The CDR3 protein is CASSLRQGSGTDTQYF. The DNA for the CDR3 is TGTGCCAGCAGCTTACGCCAGGGATCTGGCACAGATACGCAGTATTTT.

This clone came up once. The chain links TRBV30 to TRBJ2-7; 7 bases are shared with TRBD2. Trimming at V came to 1 base and at J to 4 bases, leaving 7 bases not matched to a gene. Looked up from germline, CDR1 is GTSNPN and CDR2 is SVGIG (reference sequence). The CDR3 contains 14 residues. The CDR3 nucleotides read TGTGCCTGGAGTGCTGGGGGGGAGGTGTACGAGCAGTACTTC. Protein sequence: CAWSAGGEVYEQYF.

The rearrangement joins TRBV7-2 to TRBJ1-2, with TRBD1 matching over 10 bases. The germline gives CDR1 SGHTA, CDR2 FQGNSA. With 0 bases clipped from V and 7 bases from J, the junction kept 8 bases outside the gene matches. The CDR3 contains 16 residues. The CDR3 coding sequence is TGTGCCAGCAGCTTAGCGTACCGGGACAGGGGAGCTGGCTACACCTTC. As protein: CASSLAYRDRGAGYTF.

This clone was seen a single time. This chain links TRBV5-1 with TRBJ2-7, with TRBD2 identical over 9 bases. This CDR3 comprises 15 residues. With 4 bases clipped from V and 0 bases from J, the junction kept 5 bases outside the gene matches. Germline V gene data show CDR1 as SGHRS and CDR2 as YFSETQ. CDR3 sequence (DNA): TGCGCCAGCAGCAGAAGCGGGGGGACCTCCTACGAGCAGTACTTC. Translation gives CASSRSGGTSYEQYF.

The genes are TRBV9 and TRBJ2-5; 12 nucleotides match TRBD2. Germline loops: CDR1 SGDLS, CDR2 YYNGEE. The CDR3 covers 18 residues. The V and J ends lost 0 bases and 5 bases, in that order; junction bases with no gene match: 11. CDR3 nucleotides: TGTGCCAGCAGCGTAGGGTTAGGCGGACTAGCGGGGCGGGAGACCCAGTACTTC. Amino acids: CASSVGLGGLAGRETQYF.

V usage is TRBV19 and J usage is TRBJ2-3, with TRBD2 matching 7 bases. With V trimmed by 3 bases and J by 4 bases, 7 bases remained unmatched. The germline V gene encodes CDR1 LNHDA and CDR2 SQIVND (reference sequence). The CDR3 is made up of 15 amino acids. The CDR3 bases are TGTGCCAGTAGTATTGGAGCGGGGAGGGCAGATACGCAGTATTTT. It specifies CASSIGAGRADTQYF.

The rearrangement joins TRBV5-1 to TRBJ1-1; 7 nucleotides align to TRBD1. The CDR3 has 14 residues. Germline values: CDR1 SGHRS, CDR2 YFSETQ. V lost 5 bases and J lost 6; bases outside the gene matches: 10. Written as DNA, the CDR3 is TGCGCCAGCAGATTGACAACAGGGGTAGCTGAAGCTTTCTTT. Translated: CASRLTTGVAEAFF.

The J gene is TRBJ2-7, the V gene TRBV6-6; 9 nucleotides match TRBD1. The V segment lost 6 bases and the J segment 0 bases; nucleotides outside the gene matches: 6. CDR1 and CDR2 from the germline V gene are MNHNY and SVGAGI (reference sequence). This CDR3 comprises 15 residues. For the CDR3, the DNA is TGTGCCAGCAGACAGGGGGCCGAGAGCTCCTACGAGCAGTACTTC. It codes for CASRQGAESSYEQYF.

The genes are TRBV4-3 and TRBJ2-1, with 9 bases identical to TRBD1. CDR3 length equals 14 residues. Germline V gene sequence: CDR1 LGHNA, CDR2 YSLEER. Losses at the gene ends were 3 bases for V and 5 bases for J; bases not matched to a gene: 2. CDR3 sequence: CASSQGTGHNEQFF. The CDR3 DNA reads as TGCGCCAGCAGCCAGGGGACAGGGCACAATGAGCAGTTCTTC.

The chain employs TRBV7-9 and TRBJ2-1; D may be TRBD1 (6 bases). CDR1 SEHNR and CDR2 FQNEAQ come from the germline V gene (reference sequence). This CDR3 has 15 amino acids. V gave up 2 bases and J gave up 2 bases, with 10 bases separating them. The CDR3 here is CASSLSRGPYNEQFF. CDR3 sequence (DNA): TGTGCCAGCAGCTTAAGCAGGGGTCCCTACAATGAGCAGTTCTTC.

Only one count was recorded for this clone. J is TRBJ2-5 and V is TRBV6-6; D possibly corresponds to TRBD2 (6 bases). CDR1 is MNHNY and CDR2 is SVGAGI in the germline V gene (reference sequence). Trimming left V 8 bases short and J 2 bases short, with 15 bases between. This CDR3 has 14 amino acids. The CDR3 DNA is TGTGCCAGCGGGCCGGGCGGGGAGCAAGAGACCCAGTACTTC. This gives the protein CASGPGGEQETQYF.

The chain has TRBV7-2 and TRBJ2-3; 10 nucleotides agree with TRBD2. The CDR3 loop spans 18 amino acids. Trimming at V came to 6 bases and at J to 2 bases, leaving 14 bases not matched to a gene. Germline V gene data show CDR1 as SGHTA and CDR2 as FQGNSA. Here the CDR3 DNA reads TGTGCCAGCAGGAAAAGGGTCCCTAGCGGGGGAGCCACAGATACGCAGTATTTT. It codes for CASRKRVPSGGATDTQYF.

The chain links TRBV7-2 to TRBJ2-5, with 7 bases aligning to TRBD2. V dropped 5 bases and J dropped 5; count of bases not matched to a gene: 8. This CDR3 region has 14 residues. Germline CDR1 reads SGHTA; CDR2 reads FQGNSA. The CDR3 protein is CASSRERGRETQYF. The CDR3 DNA is TGTGCCAGCAGCCGCGAGCGGGGTCGGGAGACCCAGTACTTC.

The chain combines TRBV20-1 with TRBJ2-7, with 7 bases that match TRBD2. The germline gives CDR1 DFQATT, CDR2 SNEGSKA (reference sequence). The ends lost 6 bases at V and 5 bases at J; junction bases unmatched: 4. The CDR3 extends over 11 amino acids. CDR3 protein: CSAIRGDEQYF. The CDR3 region has the DNA TGCAGTGCCATCCGGGGGGACGAGCAGTACTTC.